Here is one T cell receptor beta chain with its context. Its antigen is currently unknown. This record comes from a study of blood T cells in healthy people across ages. Regarding the study as a whole: A roughly linear age-dependent decrease characterized TCR beta diversity per million T cells.

A sample-barcoded 5' primer and a J-beta primer mix were used in a second PCR of about 6 to 11 cycles. TCRdb reprocessed the 5' RACE reads with MiXCR, giving one entry per CDR3 protein. This sample has over 1.5 million distinct CDR3 sequences, with less than 50% found just once. The germline V and J ends were trimmed by 0 bases and 2 bases, with 22 bases remaining between them. Germline V gives CDR1 MDHEN, CDR2 SYDVKM. The CDR3 has 19 amino acids. This sequence joins TRBV28 and TRBJ1-2, with D perhaps matching TRBD1 (5 bases). The source is a woman in her forties in good health. Sequencing used blood. CDR3: CASSLWGFTGSSRNYGYTF. CDR3 coding DNA: TGTGCCAGCAGTTTATGGGGGTTTACAGGTTCTTCCCGGAACTATGGCTACACCTTC.